This T cell receptor (beta chain) was recorded in a study of cytomegalovirus exposure and HLA in healthy donors. Study results and limitations: Follow-up analysis found HLA locus-dependent TCR association rates, highest for DRB1 and lowest for HLA-C. On later analysis, the bulk of CMV-associated TCR beta chains appeared to be HLA-restricted. Sequencing depth across donors, presence/absence analyses assumed, was roughly uniform. Later, an analysis found that common viral pathogens appeared to be linked with several of the most significant clusters.

Trimming stripped 5 bases from V and 2 bases from J, with 7 bases between. Germline V gene data show CDR1 as MNHEY and CDR2 as SVGAGI. This CDR3 has 13 amino acids. The PCR contained 60 Vbeta and 13 Jbeta primers. Some clones are missing from TCRdb's copy, which holds only in-frame ones; the method was immunoSEQ multiplex PCR. Of 150,000 to 200,000 clones listed, about 77% are singletons. Turning to this clone: What it binds is not known.

Sequencing was carried out using PBMCs. The chain uses TRBV6-5 and TRBJ1-3, with D hard to call. This receptor was obtained from a woman aged 40-49 years in good health and CMV-seropositive. CDR3: CASSTDTGNTIYF. In DNA form, the CDR3 reads TGTGCCAGCAGTACCGACACTGGAAACACCATATATTTT.